This TCR beta chain appears in the sequencing data of a study of graft-versus-host responses after intestinal transplantation. Concerning this clone: Antigen unknown.

V shed 5 bases and J shed 0 bases, with 23 bases lying between them. The CDR3 loop spans 20 amino acids. Germline loops: CDR1 MNHEY, CDR2 SMNVEV (reference sequence). Whole-study findings and limits: GvH clone levels peaked in circulation, and this peak was associated with early post-transplant HvG declines.

The protocol was immunoSEQ multiplex PCR, while the TCRdb copy is restricted to in-frame clones and leaves out a portion. Among about 110,000 clones listed, around nine tenths were seen once. The TCR sequence derives from a human donor who was the organ donor for an intestinal transplant. The sequenced sample was unstimulated CD4+ T cells sorted from spleen or lymph node cells, obtained before transplant. The rearrangement uses TRBV27 and TRBJ2-6; TRBD1 might be the D (6 bases). CDR3 DNA: TGTGCCAGCAGTCCCAAGACCCTAAAAACAGGGAACTCTGGGGCCAACGTCCTGACTTTC. Amino acid sequence: CASSPKTLKTGNSGANVLTF.